Listed below are T cell receptor beta chains from one sample, sequenced in a study of somatic mutations in cytotoxic T cells in rheumatoid arthritis. Generated by immunoSEQ multiplex PCR, the TCRdb table keeps only in-frame clones and is missing some. The sample lists thousands of clones; over 60% were seen once. Input material: CD8+ T cells sorted from blood. The receptors shown here come from an adult with rheumatoid arthritis. CDR3s include the opening cysteine and the closing phenylalanine or tryptophan. The order of the fields is J gene, clone size, D gene, V gene, CDR3 DNA, CDR3 protein. The D gene is left open where the match is weak. Clone size is not always given. Where it is, it says once, few, many or a class for expanded clones.

J gene: TRBJ1-1
clone size: .
D gene: TRBD1
V gene: TRBV5-4
CDR3 DNA: TGTGCCAGCAGCTACAGGGGAGACACTGAAGCTTTCTTT
CDR3 protein: CASSYRGDTEAFF

J gene: TRBJ2-2
clone size: .
D gene: .
V gene: TRBV2
CDR3 DNA: TGTGCCAGCAGTGAAGGGCGGGGGCCTTTGCCCGGGGAGCTGTTTTTT
CDR3 protein: CASSEGRGPLPGELFF

J gene: TRBJ2-5
clone size: .
D gene: .
V gene: TRBV15
CDR3 DNA: TGTGCCACCAGCAGCCCTGGGGGGAAGGAGACCCAGTACTTC
CDR3 protein: CATSSPGGKETQYF

J gene: TRBJ1-1
clone size: .
D gene: .
V gene: TRBV6-1
CDR3 DNA: TGTGCCAGCAGCCGACAGGTAGGGGACACTGAAGCTTTCTTT
CDR3 protein: CASSRQVGDTEAFF

J gene: TRBJ2-3
clone size: .
D gene: .
V gene: TRBV9
CDR3 DNA: TGTGCCAGCAGCGGGGGGACTAGCACAGATACGCAGTATTTT
CDR3 protein: CASSGGTSTDTQYF

J gene: TRBJ1-4
clone size: few
D gene: .
V gene: TRBV7-8
CDR3 DNA: TGTGCCAGCACCCAAGCTGCAACTAATGAAAAACTGTTTTTT
CDR3 protein: CASTQAATNEKLFF

J gene: TRBJ1-3
clone size: .
D gene: .
V gene: TRBV4-1
CDR3 DNA: TGCGCCAGCAGCCAGCCTACAGGAAGGTGGCCTCTCTCTGGAAACACCATATATTTT
CDR3 protein: CASSQPTGRWPLSGNTIYF

J gene: TRBJ2-3
clone size: .
D gene: TRBD1
V gene: TRBV4-3
CDR3 DNA: TGCGCCAGCAGCCGGGGACAGGGCGAGAGGATAGATACGCAGTATTTT
CDR3 protein: CASSRGQGERIDTQYF

J gene: TRBJ1-1
clone size: .
D gene: .
V gene: TRBV4-3
CDR3 DNA: TGCGCCAGCAGCCCCGGAGAAGACACTGAAGCTTTCTTT
CDR3 protein: CASSPGEDTEAFF

J gene: TRBJ2-3
clone size: .
D gene: TRBD2
V gene: TRBV5-6
CDR3 DNA: TGTGCCAGCAGCTTAGTAGGCGGGGGGGCAACAGATACGCAGTATTTT
CDR3 protein: CASSLVGGGATDTQYF

J gene: TRBJ2-2
clone size: few
D gene: .
V gene: TRBV11-2
CDR3 DNA: TGTGCCAGCAGCTCGGACGACCGGGAGCTGTTTTTT
CDR3 protein: CASSSDDRELFF

J gene: TRBJ1-1
clone size: .
D gene: TRBD1
V gene: TRBV9
CDR3 DNA: TGTGCCAGCAGCGTACAGGGGGCGGGAACTGAAGCTTTCTTT
CDR3 protein: CASSVQGAGTEAFF

J gene: TRBJ1-1
clone size: .
D gene: .
V gene: TRBV5-1
CDR3 DNA: TGCGCCAGCAGCTTGGGGCAGGGAAGGACTGAAGCTTTCTTT
CDR3 protein: CASSLGQGRTEAFF

J gene: TRBJ1-6
clone size: .
D gene: .
V gene: TRBV2
CDR3 DNA: TGTGCCAGCAGTGAAGTCCCGGGGAGTTCACCCCTCCACTTT
CDR3 protein: CASSEVPGSSPLHF

J gene: TRBJ2-3
clone size: .
D gene: .
V gene: TRBV5-1
CDR3 DNA: TGCGCCAGCAGCTTGGCCGGGCAGGGAGTTACAGATACGCAGTATTTT
CDR3 protein: CASSLAGQGVTDTQYF

J gene: TRBJ1-1
clone size: .
D gene: .
V gene: TRBV6-5
CDR3 DNA: TGTGCCAGCAGTTATAACCGGTATAACACTGAAGCTTTCTTT
CDR3 protein: CASSYNRYNTEAFF

J gene: TRBJ1-1
clone size: .
D gene: .
V gene: TRBV15
CDR3 DNA: TGTGCCACCAGCAGAGGAGTCCTAGCAGTGAACACTGAAGCTTTCTTT
CDR3 protein: CATSRGVLAVNTEAFF

J gene: TRBJ2-5
clone size: .
D gene: .
V gene: TRBV5-1
CDR3 DNA: TGCGCCAGCAGCTGGTACCAAGAGACCCAGTACTTC
CDR3 protein: CASSWYQETQYF

J gene: TRBJ1-1
clone size: .
D gene: .
V gene: TRBV7-6
CDR3 DNA: TGTGCCAGCAGCCACGTTGACCCCCGTACAGGGAGAAACACTGAAGCTTTCTTT
CDR3 protein: CASSHVDPRTGRNTEAFF

J gene: TRBJ2-3
clone size: few
D gene: .
V gene: TRBV6-1
CDR3 DNA: TGTGCCAGCAGTGAACCCCCGCAAAGCACAGATACGCAGTATTTT
CDR3 protein: CASSEPPQSTDTQYF

J gene: TRBJ1-2
clone size: once
D gene: .
V gene: TRBV5-4
CDR3 DNA: TGTGCCAGCAGCACGGGGAACTATGGCTACACCTTC
CDR3 protein: CASSTGNYGYTF

J gene: TRBJ1-5
clone size: .
D gene: .
V gene: TRBV29-1
CDR3 DNA: TGCAGCGTTGGTGAGAGCAATCAGCCCCAGCATTTT
CDR3 protein: CSVGESNQPQHF

J gene: TRBJ1-4
clone size: few
D gene: TRBD1
V gene: TRBV7-9
CDR3 DNA: TGTGCCAGCAGTGGGACAGGGGTGGGTGAAAAACTGTTTTTT
CDR3 protein: CASSGTGVGEKLFF

J gene: TRBJ2-1
clone size: few
D gene: .
V gene: TRBV6-6
CDR3 DNA: TGTGCCAGCAGGGCAGGGGGGGTGAATGAGCAGTTCTTC
CDR3 protein: CASRAGGVNEQFF

J gene: TRBJ1-6
clone size: .
D gene: .
V gene: TRBV4-1
CDR3 DNA: TGCGCCAGCAGCCAAGTAGGCTCCTATAATTCACCCCTCCACTTT
CDR3 protein: CASSQVGSYNSPLHF

J gene: TRBJ2-7
clone size: .
D gene: TRBD1
V gene: TRBV13
CDR3 DNA: TGTGCCAGCAGCTCAAAGGACAGGGGGCCCTACGAGCAGTACTTC
CDR3 protein: CASSSKDRGPYEQYF

J gene: TRBJ2-3
clone size: .
D gene: .
V gene: TRBV27
CDR3 DNA: TGTGCCAGCAGTTTAGGGGCAGAACCATGGAGCACAGATACGCAGTATTTT
CDR3 protein: CASSLGAEPWSTDTQYF